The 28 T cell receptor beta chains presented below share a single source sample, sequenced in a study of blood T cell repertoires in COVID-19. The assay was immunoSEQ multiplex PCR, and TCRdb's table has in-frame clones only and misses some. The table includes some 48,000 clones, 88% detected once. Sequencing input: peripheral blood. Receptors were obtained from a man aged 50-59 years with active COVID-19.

CDR3 nucleotides: TGCGCCAGCAGAGCGGGACAGGTCTCTCAGCCCCAGCATTTT. Its protein is CASRAGQVSQPQHF. The chain is built from TRBV10-2 and TRBJ1-5; TRBD1 aligns across 8 bases. Trimming at V came to 6 bases and at J to 6 bases, leaving 7 bases not matched to a gene. The CDR3 has 14 residues. Per the germline V gene, CDR1 is WSHSY and CDR2 is SAAADI.

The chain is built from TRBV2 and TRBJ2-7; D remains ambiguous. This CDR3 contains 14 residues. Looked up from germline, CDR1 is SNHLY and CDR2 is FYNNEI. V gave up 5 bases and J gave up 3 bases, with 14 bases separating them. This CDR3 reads CASSSGSKSYEQYF. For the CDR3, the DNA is TGTGCCAGCAGTTCCGGGTCGAAAAGCTACGAGCAGTACTTC.

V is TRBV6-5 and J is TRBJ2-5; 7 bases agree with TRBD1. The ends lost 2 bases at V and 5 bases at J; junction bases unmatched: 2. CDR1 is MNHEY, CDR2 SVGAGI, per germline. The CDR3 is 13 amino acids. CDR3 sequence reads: CASSYRGHETQYF. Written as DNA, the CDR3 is TGTGCCAGCAGTTACAGGGGGCACGAGACCCAGTACTTC.

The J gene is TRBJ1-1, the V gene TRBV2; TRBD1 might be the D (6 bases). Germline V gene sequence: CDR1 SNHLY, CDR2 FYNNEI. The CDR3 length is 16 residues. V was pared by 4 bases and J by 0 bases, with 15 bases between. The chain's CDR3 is CASSVAGVYMNTEAFF. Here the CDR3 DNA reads TGTGCCAGCAGTGTGGCAGGGGTCTACATGAACACTGAAGCTTTCTTT.

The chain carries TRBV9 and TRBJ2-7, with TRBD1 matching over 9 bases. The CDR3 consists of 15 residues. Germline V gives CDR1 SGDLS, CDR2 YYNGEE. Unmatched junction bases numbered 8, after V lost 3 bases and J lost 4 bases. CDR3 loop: CASSATGTGPYEQYF. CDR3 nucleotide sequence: TGTGCCAGCAGCGCCACCGGGACAGGGCCATACGAGCAGTACTTC.

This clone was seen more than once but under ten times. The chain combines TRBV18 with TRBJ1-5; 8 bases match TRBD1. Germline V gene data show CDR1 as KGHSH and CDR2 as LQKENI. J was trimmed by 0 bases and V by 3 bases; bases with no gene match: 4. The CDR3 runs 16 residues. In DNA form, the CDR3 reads TGTGCCAGCTCACCTACGGGACAGGTTAGCAATCAGCCCCAGCATTTT. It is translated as CASSPTGQVSNQPQHF.

The CDR3 here is CASSRVNEKLFF. CDR3 sequence (DNA): TGTGCCAGTAGCAGGGTTAATGAAAAACTGTTTTTT. The chain links TRBV19 to TRBJ1-4; D might be TRBD1 (5 bases). This CDR3 is 12 amino acids long. Germline-derived CDR1 and CDR2 are LNHDA and SQIVND (reference sequence). V lost 6 bases and J lost 4, with 6 bases in between.

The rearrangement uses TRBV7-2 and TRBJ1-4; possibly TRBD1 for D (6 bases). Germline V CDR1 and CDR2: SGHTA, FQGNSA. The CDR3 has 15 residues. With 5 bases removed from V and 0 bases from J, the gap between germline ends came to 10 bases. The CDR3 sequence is CASSPTGSTNEKLFF. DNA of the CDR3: TGTGCCAGCAGCCCTACAGGGTCAACTAATGAAAAACTGTTTTTT. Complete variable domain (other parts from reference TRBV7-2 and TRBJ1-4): GAGVSQSPSNKVTEKGKDVELRCDPISGHTALYWYRQSLGQGLEFLIYFQGNSAPDKSGLPSDRFSAERTGGSVSTLTIQRTQQEDSAVYLCASSPTGSTNEKLFFGSGTQLSVL.

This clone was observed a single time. CDR3 protein: CATTPIPDNNEQFF. The CDR3 nucleotides read TGTGCCACCACCCCCATTCCGGACAACAATGAGCAGTTCTTC. V gene TRBV15 combines with J gene TRBJ2-1, with D possibly being TRBD1 (5 bases). The CDR3 sequence is 14 residues long. V was clipped by 7 bases and J by 5 bases, with 15 bases between them. The V gene's germline CDR1 is LNHNV and CDR2 YYDKDF (reference sequence).

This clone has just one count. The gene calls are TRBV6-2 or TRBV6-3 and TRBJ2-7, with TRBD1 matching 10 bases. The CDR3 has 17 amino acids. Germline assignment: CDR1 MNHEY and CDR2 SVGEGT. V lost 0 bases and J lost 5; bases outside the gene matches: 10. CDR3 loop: CASSYSMGGTGDHEQYF. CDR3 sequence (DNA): TGTGCCAGCAGTTACTCGATGGGCGGGACAGGGGACCACGAGCAGTACTTC.

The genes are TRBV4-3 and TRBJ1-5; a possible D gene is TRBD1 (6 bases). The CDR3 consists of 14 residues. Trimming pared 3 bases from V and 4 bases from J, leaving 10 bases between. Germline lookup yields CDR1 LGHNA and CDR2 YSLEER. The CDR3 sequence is CASSQDRGNQPQHF. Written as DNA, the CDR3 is TGCGCCAGCAGCCAGGACAGAGGTAATCAGCCCCAGCATTTT.

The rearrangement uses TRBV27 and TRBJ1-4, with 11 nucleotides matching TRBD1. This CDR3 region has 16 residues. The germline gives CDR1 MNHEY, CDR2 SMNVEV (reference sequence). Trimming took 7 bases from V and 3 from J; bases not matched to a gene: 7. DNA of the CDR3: TGTGCCAGCATGGGACAGGGGGGATACGCTAATGAAAAACTGTTTTTT. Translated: CASMGQGGYANEKLFF.

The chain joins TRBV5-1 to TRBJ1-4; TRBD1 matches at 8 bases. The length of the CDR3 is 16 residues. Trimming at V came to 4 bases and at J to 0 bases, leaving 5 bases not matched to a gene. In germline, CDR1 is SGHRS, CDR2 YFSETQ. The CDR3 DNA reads TGCGCCAGCAGCAACCCACAGGGGGCAACTAATGAAAAACTGTTTTTT. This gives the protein CASSNPQGATNEKLFF.

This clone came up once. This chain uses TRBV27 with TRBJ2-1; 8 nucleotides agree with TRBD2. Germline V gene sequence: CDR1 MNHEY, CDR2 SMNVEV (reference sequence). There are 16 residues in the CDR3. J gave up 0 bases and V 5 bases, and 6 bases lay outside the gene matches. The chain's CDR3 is CASSQNGGDSYNEQFF. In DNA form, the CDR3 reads TGTGCCAGCAGTCAAAACGGGGGGGACTCCTACAATGAGCAGTTCTTC.

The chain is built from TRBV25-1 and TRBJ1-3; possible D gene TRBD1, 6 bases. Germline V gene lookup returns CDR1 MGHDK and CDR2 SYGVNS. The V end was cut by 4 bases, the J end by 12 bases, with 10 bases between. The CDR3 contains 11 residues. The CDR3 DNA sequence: TGTGCCAGCAGTGCCCGGACAGTCATATATTTT. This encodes CASSARTVIYF.

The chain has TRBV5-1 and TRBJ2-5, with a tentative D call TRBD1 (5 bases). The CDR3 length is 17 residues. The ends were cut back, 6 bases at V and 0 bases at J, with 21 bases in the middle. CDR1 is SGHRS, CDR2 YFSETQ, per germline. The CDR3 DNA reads TGCGCCAGCACCTTCGCTGCTTTAAGACAGAACCAAGAGACCCAGTACTTC. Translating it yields CASTFAALRQNQETQYF. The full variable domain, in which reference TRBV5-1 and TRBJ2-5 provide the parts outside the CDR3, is KAGVTQTPRYLIKTRGQQVTLSCSPISGHRSVSWYQQTPGQGLQFLFEYFSETQRNKGNFPGRFSGRQFSNSRSEMNVSTLELGDSALYLCASTFAALRQNQETQYFGPGTRLLVL.

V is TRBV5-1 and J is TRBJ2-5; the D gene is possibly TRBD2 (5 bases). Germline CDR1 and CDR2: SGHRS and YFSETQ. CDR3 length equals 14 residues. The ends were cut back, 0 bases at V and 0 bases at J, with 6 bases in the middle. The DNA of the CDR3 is TGCGCCAGCAGCTTGGGGACTTACCAAGAGACCCAGTACTTC. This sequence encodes CASSLGTYQETQYF.

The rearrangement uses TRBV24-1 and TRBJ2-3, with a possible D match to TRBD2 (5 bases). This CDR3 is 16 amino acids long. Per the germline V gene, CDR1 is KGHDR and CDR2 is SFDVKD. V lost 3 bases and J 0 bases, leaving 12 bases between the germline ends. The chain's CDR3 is CATSDTRSLSTDTQYF. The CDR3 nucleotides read TGTGCCACCAGTGATACTAGGTCCCTAAGCACAGATACGCAGTATTTT.

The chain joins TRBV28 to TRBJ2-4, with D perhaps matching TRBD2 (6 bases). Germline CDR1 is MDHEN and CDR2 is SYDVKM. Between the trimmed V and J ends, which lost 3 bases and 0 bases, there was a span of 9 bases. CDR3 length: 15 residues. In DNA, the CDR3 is TGTGCCAGCAGTTTGGGGGGACTAGCCAAAAACATTCAGTACTTC. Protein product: CASSLGGLAKNIQYF. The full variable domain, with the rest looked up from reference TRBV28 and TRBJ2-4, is DVKVTQSSRYLVKRTGEKVFLECVQDMDHENMFWYRQDPGLGLRLIYFSYDVKMKEKGDIPEGYSVSREKKERFSLILESASTNQTSMYLCASSLGGLAKNIQYFGAGTRLSVL.

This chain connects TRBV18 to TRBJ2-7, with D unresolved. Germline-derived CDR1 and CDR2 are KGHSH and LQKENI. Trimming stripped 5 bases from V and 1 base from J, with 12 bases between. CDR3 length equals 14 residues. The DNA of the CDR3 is TGTGCCAGCTCATCCGACATCCTATCCTACGAGCAGTACTTC. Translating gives CASSSDILSYEQYF. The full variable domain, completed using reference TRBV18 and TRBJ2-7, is NAGVMQNPRHLVRRRGQEARLRCSPMKGHSHVYWYRQLPEEGLKFMVYLQKENIIDESGMPKERFSAEFPKEGPSILRIQQVVRGDSAAYFCASSSDILSYEQYFGPGTRLTVT.

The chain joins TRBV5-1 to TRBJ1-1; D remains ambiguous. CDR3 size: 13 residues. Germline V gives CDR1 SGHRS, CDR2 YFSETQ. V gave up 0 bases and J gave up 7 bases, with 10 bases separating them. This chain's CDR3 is CASSLVAGGEAFF. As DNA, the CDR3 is TGCGCCAGCAGCTTGGTAGCAGGAGGTGAAGCTTTCTTT.

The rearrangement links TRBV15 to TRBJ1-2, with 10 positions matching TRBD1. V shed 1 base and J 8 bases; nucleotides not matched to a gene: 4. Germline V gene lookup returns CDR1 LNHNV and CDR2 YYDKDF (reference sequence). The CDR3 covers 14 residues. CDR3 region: CATSRGDRGQGYTF. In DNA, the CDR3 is TGTGCCACCAGCAGAGGAGACAGGGGGCAAGGCTACACCTTC.

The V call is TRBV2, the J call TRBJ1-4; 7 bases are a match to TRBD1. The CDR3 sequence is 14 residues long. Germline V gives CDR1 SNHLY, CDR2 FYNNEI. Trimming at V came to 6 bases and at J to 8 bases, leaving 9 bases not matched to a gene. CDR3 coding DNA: TGTGCCAGCAGCGAGCCGGGGACAGCCGAAAAACTGTTTTTT. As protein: CASSEPGTAEKLFF.

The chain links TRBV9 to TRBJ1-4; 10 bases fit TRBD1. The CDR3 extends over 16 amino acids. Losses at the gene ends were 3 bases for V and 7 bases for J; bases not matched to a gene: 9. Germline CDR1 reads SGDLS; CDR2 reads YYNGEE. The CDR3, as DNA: TGTGCCAGCAGCGCGTCCGCCGGGACAGGGGTTGAAAAACTGTTTTTT. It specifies CASSASAGTGVEKLFF.

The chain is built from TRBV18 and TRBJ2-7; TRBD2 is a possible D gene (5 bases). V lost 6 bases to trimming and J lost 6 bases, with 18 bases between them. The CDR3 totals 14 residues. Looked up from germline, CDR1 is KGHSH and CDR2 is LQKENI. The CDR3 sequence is CASSQSWEFGEQYF. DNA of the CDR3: TGTGCCAGCTCCCAATCTTGGGAGTTCGGCGAGCAGTACTTC.

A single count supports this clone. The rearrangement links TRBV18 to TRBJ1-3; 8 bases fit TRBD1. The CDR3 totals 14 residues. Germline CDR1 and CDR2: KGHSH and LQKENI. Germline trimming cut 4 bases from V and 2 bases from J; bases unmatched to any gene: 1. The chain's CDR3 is CASSRTGTGNTIYF. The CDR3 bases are TGTGCCAGCTCACGGACAGGGACTGGAAACACCATATATTTT.

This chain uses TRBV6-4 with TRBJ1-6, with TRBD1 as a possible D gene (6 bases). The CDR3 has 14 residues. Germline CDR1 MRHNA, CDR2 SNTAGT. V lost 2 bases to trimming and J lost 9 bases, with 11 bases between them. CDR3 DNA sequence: TGTGCCAGCAGTGACGGCCTAGGGGGTTCACCCCTCCACTTT. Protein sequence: CASSDGLGGSPLHF.

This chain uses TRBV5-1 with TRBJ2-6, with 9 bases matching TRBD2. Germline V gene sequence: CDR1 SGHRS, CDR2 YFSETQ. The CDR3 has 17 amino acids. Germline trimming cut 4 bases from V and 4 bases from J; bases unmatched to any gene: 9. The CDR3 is CASSPSAGGAGANVLTF. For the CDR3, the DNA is TGCGCCAGCAGCCCCTCGGCGGGAGGGGCGGGGGCCAACGTCCTGACTTTC.